The sequence of this T cell receptor beta chain was determined in a study of response to subunit inactivated influenza vaccine. This clonotype was seen a few times. V dropped 1 base and J dropped 0 bases, with 7 bases sitting between them. This CDR3 is built from 14 residues. Germline V gives CDR1 SGHTA, CDR2 FQGNSA. From the RT-PCR reads, TCRdb called clonotypes with MiXCR, one entry per CDR3 protein. The sample contains some 800,000 distinct CDR3 sequences, around 20% of which appear only once. This specimen consisted of PBMCs from blood, obtained roughly 5 days after vaccination. This sequence originates from a man between 50 and 59 years old who received an inactivated influenza vaccine. The rearrangement uses TRBV7-2 and TRBJ2-7; unclear D gene. The CDR3 here is CASSLGYYSYEQYF. Here the CDR3 DNA reads TGTGCCAGCAGCTTAGGATACTACTCCTACGAGCAGTACTTC.